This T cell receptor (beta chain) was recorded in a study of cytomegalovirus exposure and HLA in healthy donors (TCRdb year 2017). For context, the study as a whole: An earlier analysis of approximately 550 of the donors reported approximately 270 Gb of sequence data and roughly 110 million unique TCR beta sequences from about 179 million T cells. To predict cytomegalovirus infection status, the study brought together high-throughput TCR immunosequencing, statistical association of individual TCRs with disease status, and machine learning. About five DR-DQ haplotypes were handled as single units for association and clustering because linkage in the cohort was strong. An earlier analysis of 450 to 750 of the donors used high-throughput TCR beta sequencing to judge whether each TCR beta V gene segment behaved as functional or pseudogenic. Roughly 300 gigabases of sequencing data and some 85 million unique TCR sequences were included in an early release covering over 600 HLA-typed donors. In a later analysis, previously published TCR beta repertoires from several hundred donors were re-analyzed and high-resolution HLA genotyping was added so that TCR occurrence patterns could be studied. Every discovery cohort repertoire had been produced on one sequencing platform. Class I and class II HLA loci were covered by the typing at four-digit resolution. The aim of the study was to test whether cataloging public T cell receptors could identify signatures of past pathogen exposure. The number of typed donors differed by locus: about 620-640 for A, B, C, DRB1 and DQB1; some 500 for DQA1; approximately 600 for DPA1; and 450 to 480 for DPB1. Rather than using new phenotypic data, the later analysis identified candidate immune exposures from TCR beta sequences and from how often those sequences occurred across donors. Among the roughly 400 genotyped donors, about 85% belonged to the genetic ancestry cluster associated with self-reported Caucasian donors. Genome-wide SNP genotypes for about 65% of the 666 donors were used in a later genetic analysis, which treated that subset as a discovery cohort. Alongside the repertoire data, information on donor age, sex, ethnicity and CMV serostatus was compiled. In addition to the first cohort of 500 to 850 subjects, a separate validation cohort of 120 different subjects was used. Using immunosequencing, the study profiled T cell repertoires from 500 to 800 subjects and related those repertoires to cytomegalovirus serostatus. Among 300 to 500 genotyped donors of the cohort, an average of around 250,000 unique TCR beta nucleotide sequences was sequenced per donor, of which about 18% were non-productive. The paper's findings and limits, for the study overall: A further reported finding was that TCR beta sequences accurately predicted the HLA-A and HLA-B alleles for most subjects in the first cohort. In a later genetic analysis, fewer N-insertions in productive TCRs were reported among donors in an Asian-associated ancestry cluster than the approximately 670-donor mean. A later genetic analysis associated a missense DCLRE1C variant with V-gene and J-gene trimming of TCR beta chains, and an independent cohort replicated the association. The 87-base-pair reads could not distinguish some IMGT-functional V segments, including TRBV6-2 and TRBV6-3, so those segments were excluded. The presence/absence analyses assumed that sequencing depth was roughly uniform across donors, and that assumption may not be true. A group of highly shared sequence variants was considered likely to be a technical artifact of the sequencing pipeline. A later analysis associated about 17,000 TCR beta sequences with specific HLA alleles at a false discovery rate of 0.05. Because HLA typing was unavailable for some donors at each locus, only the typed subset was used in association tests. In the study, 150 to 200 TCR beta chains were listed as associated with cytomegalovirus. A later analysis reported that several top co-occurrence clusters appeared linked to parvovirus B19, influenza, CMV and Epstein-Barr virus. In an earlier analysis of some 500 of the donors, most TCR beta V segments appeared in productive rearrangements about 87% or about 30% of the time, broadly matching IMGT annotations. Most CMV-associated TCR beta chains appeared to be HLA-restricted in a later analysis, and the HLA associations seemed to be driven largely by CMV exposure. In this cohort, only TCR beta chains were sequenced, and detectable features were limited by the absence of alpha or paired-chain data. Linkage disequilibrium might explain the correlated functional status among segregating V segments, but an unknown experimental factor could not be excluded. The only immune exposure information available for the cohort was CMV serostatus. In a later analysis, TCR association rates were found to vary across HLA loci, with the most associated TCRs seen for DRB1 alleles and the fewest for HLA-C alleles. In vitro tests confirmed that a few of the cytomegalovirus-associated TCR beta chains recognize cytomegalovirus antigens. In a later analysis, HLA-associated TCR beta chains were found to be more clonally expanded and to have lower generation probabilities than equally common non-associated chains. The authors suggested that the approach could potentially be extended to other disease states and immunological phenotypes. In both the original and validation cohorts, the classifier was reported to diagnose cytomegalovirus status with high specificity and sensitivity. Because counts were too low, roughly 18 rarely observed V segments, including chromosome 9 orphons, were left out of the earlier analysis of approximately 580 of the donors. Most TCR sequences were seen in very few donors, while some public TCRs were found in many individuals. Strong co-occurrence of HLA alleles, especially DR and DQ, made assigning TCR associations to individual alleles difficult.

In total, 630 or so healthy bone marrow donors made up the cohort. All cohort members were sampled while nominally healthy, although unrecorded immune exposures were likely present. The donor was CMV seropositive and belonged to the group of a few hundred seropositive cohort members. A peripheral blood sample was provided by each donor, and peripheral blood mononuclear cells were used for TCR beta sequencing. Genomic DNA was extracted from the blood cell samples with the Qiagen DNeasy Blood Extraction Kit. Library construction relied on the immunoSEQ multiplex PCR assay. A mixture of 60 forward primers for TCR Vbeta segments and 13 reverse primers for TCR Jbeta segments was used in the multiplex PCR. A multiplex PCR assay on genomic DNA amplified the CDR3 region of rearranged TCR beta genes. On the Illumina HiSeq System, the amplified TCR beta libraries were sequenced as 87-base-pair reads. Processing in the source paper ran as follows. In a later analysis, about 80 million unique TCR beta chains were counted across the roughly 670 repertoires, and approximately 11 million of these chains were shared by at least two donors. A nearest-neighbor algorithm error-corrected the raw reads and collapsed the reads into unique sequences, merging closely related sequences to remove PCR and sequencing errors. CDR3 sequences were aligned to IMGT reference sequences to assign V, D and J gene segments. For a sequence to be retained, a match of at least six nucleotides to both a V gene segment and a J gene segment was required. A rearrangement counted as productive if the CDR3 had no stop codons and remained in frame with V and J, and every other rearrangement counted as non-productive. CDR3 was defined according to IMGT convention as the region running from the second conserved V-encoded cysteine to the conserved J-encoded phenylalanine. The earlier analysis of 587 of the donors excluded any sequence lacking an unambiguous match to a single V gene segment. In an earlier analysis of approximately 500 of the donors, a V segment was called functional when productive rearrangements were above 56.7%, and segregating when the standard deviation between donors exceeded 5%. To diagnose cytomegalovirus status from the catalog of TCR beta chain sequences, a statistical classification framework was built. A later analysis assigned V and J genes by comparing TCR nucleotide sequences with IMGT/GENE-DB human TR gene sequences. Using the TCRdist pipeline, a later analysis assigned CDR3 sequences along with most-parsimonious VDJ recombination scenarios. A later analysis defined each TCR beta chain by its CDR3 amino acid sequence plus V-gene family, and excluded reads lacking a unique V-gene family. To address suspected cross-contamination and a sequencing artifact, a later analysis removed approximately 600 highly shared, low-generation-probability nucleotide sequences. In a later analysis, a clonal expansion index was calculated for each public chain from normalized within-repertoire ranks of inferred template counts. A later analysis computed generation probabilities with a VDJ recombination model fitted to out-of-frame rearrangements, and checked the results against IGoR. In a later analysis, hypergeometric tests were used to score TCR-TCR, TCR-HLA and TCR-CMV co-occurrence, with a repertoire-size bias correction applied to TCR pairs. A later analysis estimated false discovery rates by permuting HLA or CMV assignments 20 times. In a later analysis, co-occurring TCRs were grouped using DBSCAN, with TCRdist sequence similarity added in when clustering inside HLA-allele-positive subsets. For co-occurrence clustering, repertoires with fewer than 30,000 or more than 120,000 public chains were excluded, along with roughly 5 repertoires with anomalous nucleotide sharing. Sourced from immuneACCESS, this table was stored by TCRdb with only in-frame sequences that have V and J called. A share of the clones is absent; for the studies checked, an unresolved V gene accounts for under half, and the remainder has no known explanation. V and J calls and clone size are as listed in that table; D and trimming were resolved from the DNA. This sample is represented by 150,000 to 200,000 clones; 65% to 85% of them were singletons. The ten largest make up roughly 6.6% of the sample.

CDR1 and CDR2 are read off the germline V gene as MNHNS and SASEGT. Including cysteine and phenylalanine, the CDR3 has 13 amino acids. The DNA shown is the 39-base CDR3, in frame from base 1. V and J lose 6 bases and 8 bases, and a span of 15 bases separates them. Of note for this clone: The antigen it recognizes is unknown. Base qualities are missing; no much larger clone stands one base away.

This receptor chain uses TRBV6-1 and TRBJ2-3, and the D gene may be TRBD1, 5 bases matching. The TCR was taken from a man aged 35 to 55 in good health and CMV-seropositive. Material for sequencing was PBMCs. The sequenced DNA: TGTGCCAGCAGCCTTGGTTGGGGCGCTACGCAGTATTTT. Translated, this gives CASSLGWGATQYF.